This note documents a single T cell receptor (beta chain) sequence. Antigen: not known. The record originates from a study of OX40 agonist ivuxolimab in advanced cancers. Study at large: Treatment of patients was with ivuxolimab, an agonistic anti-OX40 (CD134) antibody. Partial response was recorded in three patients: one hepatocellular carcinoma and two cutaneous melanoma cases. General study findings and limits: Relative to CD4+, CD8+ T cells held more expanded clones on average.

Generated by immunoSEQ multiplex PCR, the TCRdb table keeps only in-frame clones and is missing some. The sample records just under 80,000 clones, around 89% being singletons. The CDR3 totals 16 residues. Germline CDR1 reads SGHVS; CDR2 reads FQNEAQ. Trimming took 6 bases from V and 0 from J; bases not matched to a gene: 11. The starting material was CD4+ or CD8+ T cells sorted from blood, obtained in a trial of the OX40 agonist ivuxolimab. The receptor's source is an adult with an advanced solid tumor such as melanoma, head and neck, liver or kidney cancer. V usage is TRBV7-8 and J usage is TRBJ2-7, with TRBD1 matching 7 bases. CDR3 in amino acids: CASRLQGSVSSYEQYF. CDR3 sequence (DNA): TGTGCCAGCAGGTTACAGGGGTCTGTGAGCTCCTACGAGCAGTACTTC.